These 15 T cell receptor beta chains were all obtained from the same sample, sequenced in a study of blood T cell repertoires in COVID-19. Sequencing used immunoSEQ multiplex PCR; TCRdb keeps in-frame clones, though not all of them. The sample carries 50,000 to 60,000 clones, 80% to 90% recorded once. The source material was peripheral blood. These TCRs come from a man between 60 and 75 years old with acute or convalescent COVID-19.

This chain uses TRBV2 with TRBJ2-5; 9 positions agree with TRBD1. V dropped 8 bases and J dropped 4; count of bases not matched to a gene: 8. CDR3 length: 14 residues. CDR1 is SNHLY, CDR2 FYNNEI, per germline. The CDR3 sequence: CASVRTGVTETQYF. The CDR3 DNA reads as TGTGCCAGCGTACGGACAGGGGTTACAGAGACCCAGTACTTC.

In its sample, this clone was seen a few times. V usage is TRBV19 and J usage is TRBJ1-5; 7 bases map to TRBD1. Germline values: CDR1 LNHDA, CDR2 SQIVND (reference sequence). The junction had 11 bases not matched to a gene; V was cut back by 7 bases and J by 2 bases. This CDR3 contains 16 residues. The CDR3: CASTPNAGGRNQPQHF. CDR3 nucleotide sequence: TGTGCCAGTACCCCGAATGCAGGGGGTCGCAATCAGCCCCAGCATTTT. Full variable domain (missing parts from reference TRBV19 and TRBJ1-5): DGGITQSPKYLFRKEGQNVTLSCEQNLNHDAMYWYRQDPGQGLRLIYYSQIVNDFQKGDIAEGYSVSREKKESFPLTVTSAQKNPTAFYLCASTPNAGGRNQPQHFGDGTRLSIL.

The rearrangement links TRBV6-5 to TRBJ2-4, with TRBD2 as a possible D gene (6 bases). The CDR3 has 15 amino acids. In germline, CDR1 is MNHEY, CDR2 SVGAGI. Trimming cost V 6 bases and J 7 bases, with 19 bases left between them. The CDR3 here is CASSPTRLEQNIQYF. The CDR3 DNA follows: TGTGCCAGCAGCCCGACTAGACTAGAACAGAACATTCAGTACTTC.

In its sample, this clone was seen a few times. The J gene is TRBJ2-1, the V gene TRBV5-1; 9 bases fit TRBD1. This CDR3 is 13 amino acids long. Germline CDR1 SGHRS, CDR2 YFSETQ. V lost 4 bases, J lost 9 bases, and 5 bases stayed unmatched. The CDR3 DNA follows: TGCGCCAGCAGCGGGAACAGGGGGCGTGAGCAGTTCTTC. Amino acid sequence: CASSGNRGREQFF.

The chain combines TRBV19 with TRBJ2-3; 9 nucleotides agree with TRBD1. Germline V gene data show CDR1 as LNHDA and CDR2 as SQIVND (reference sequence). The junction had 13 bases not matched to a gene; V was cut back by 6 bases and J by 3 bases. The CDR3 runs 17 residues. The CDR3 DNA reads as TGTGCCAGTAGCATCGGGTCCTCGACAGGGGGAACAGATACGCAGTATTTT. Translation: CASSIGSSTGGTDTQYF.

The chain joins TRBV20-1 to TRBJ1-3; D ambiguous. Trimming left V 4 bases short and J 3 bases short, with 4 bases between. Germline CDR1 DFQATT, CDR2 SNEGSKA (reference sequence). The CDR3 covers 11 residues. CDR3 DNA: TGCAGTGCTATATTTGGAAACACCATATATTTT. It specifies CSAIFGNTIYF.

The DNA of the CDR3 is TGTGCCAGTAGTATTCCCCCCCCAGGGGCCTACGAGCAGTACTTC. Residues: CASSIPPPGAYEQYF. The V and J genes are TRBV19 and TRBJ2-7, with D perhaps matching TRBD1 (6 bases). This CDR3 region has 15 residues. Germline CDR1 reads LNHDA; CDR2 reads SQIVND (reference sequence). Deletions cut 3 bases from V and 2 bases from J, with 14 bases between.

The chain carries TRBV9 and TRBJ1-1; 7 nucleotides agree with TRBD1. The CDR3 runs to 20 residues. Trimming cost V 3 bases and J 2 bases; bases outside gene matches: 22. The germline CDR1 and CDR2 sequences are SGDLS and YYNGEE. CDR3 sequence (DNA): TGTGCCAGCAGCGGACGACCTAAACGGACAGGAAAGGTACTCAACACTGAAGCTTTCTTT. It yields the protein CASSGRPKRTGKVLNTEAFF.

Written as DNA, the CDR3 is TGTGCCAGCAGCTTGCAACTCTCTGGGGCCAACGTCCTGACTTTC. Translated, it gives CASSLQLSGANVLTF. The gene calls are TRBV7-2 and TRBJ2-6; D is uncertain. CDR1 and CDR2 from the germline V gene are SGHTA and FQGNSA. The CDR3 spans 15 residues. The V gene lost 3 bases and the J gene lost 0 bases, with 6 bases spanning the gap.

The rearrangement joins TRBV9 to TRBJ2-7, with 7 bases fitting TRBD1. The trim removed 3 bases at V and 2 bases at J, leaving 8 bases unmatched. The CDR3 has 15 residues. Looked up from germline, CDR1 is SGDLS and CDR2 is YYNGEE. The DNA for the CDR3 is TGTGCCAGCAGCGCCTCTGGGACAGATGCCTACGAGCAGTACTTC. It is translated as CASSASGTDAYEQYF.

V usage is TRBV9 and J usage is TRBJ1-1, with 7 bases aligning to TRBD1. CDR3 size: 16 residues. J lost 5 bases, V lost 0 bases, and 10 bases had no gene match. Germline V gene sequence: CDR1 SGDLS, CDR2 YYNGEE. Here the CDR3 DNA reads TGTGCCAGCAGCGTAGCGACAGGGCTTCGGTTAACTGAAGCTTTCTTT. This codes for CASSVATGLRLTEAFF. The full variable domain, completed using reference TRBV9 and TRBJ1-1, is DSGVTQTPKHLITATGQRVTLRCSPRSGDLSVYWYQQSLDQGLQFLIQYYNGEERAKGNILERFSAQQFPDLHSELNLSSLELGDSALYFCASSVATGLRLTEAFFGQGTRLTVV.

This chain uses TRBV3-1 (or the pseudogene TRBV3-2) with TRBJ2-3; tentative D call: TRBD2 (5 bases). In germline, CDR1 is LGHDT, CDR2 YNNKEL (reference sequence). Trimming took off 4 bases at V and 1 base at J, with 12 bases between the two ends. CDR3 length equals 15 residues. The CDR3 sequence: CASSRTPSGTDTQYF. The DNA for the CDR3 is TGTGCCAGCAGCCGGACTCCCTCTGGCACAGATACGCAGTATTTT.

The CDR3 DNA reads as TGTGCCAGCAGCTTCCCTAGCGGGCTAGGGCACGAGCAGTACTTC. It encodes CASSFPSGLGHEQYF. The chain recombines TRBV5-4 with TRBJ2-7; 8 bases fit TRBD2. CDR1 is SGHNT, CDR2 YYREEE, per germline (reference sequence). This CDR3 is 15 amino acids long. Trimming removed 2 bases from V and 5 bases from J; junction bases left unmatched: 9.

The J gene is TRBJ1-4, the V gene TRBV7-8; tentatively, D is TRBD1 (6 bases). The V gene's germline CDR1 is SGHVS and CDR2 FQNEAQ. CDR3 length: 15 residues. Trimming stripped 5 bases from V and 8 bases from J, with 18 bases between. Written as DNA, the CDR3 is TGTGCCAGCAGCCTCACAGGGCGGGTCGGAGAAAAACTGTTTTTT. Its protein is CASSLTGRVGEKLFF.

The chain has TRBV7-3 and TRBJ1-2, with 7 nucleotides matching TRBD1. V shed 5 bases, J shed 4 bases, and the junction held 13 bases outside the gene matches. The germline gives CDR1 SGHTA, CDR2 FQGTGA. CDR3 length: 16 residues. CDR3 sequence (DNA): TGTGCCAGCAGCCCACAACCCTCCGGGACAGCCTATGGCTACACCTTC. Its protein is CASSPQPSGTAYGYTF.